This T cell receptor (beta chain) was recovered during a study of Ad26.COV2.S vaccination and SARS-CoV-2 variants. Looking at the study overall: The Ad26.COV2.S arm of the COV1001 trial was where the donor was placed. Ad26.COV2.S shots went into the muscle once or twice, 56 days apart. The study's findings and limits: TCR breadth and depth analyses may have underestimated total T cell responses.

The germline V gene has CDR1 SGHRS and CDR2 YFSETQ. This CDR3 is built from 15 residues. The V and J ends lost 4 bases and 2 bases respectively, with 13 bases between them. About this clone: Its target is not known.

Repertoires were generated with immunoSEQ multiplex PCR, while TCRdb's copy carries only in-frame clones and drops some. The sample yields about 250,000 clones, around nine tenths seen once. Treatment here: roughly 20 received Ad26.COV2.S at low or high dose, single or two shots; five or six received placebo; per-sample allocation not given. Sampling occurred on day 63 after the first vaccine or placebo injection. Boston provided a donor who was an adult aged 18-55 years. The specimen was peripheral blood, collected in a trial of Ad26.COV2.S vaccine versus placebo. This clonotype was sampled from a person aged 18-65 years who received the Ad26.COV2.S COVID-19 vaccine or a placebo. The rearrangement uses TRBV5-1 and TRBJ1-3, with D unclear. CDR3 sequence: CASSEMGNTGNTIYF. DNA for the CDR3: TGCGCCAGCAGCGAGATGGGGAATACTGGAAACACCATATATTTT.